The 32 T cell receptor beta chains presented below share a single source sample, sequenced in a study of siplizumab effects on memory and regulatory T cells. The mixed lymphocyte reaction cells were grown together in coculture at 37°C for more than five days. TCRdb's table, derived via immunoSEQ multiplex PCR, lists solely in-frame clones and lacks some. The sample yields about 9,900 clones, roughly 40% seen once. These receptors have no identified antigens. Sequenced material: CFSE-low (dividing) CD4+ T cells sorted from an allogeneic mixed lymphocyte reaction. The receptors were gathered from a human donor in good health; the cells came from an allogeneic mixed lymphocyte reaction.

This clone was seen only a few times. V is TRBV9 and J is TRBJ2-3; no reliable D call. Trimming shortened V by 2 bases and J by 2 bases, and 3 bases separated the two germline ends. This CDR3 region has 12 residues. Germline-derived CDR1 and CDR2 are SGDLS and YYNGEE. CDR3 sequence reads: CASSVYTDTQYF. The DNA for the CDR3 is TGTGCCAGCAGCGTCTACACAGATACGCAGTATTTT. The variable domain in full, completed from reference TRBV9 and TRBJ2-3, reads DSGVTQTPKHLITATGQRVTLRCSPRSGDLSVYWYQQSLDQGLQFLIQYYNGEERAKGNILERFSAQQFPDLHSELNLSSLELGDSALYFCASSVYTDTQYFGPGTRLTVL.

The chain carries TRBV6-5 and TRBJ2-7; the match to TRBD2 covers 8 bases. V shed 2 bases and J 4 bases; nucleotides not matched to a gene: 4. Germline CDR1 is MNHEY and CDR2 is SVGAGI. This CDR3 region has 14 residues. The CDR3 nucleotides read TGTGCCAGCAGTTACGGGACTAGAGGGTACGAGCAGTACTTC. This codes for CASSYGTRGYEQYF.

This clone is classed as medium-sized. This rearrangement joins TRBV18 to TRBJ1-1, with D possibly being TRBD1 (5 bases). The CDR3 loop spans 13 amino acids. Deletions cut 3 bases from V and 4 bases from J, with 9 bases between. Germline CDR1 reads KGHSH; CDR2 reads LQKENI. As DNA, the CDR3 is TGTGCCAGCTCACCGGGGGTAGGCACTGAAGCTTTCTTT. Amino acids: CASSPGVGTEAFF.

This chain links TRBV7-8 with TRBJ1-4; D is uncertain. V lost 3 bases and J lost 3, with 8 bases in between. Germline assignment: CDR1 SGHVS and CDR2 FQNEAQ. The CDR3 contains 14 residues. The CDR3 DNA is TGTGCCAGCAGCTTCACAGCTCCTAATGAAAAACTGTTTTTT. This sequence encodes CASSFTAPNEKLFF.

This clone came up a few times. CDR3 residues: CASSAGLAGGNEQYF. The CDR3, as DNA: TGTGCCAGCAGCGCGGGACTAGCGGGAGGTAACGAGCAGTACTTC. The chain recombines TRBV7-2 with TRBJ2-7; 15 bases fit TRBD2. This CDR3 comprises 15 residues. Germline assignment: CDR1 SGHTA and CDR2 FQGNSA. J lost 5 bases, V lost 5 bases, and 4 bases had no gene match.

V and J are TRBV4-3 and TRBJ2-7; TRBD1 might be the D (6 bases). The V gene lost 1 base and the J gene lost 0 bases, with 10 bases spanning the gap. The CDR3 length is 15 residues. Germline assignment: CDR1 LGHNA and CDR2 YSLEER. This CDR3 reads CASSQVGQFSYEQYF. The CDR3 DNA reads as TGCGCCAGCAGCCAAGTCGGACAGTTCTCCTACGAGCAGTACTTC.

CDR3 loop: CSVLQPLRGEAFF. The CDR3, as DNA: TGCAGCGTTTTGCAGCCTCTCAGGGGGGAAGCTTTCTTT. The V call is TRBV29-1, the J call TRBJ1-1; 7 positions match TRBD1. CDR3 length: 13 residues. V was clipped by 5 bases and J by 8 bases; unmatched bases: 11. Germline V gene data show CDR1 as SQVTM and CDR2 as ANQGSEA. The whole variable domain, filled in from reference TRBV29-1 and TRBJ1-1, reads SAVISQKPSRDICQRGTSLTIQCQVDSQVTMMFWYRQQPGQSLTLIATANQGSEATYESGFVIDKFPISRPNLTFSTLTVSNMSPEDSSIYLCSVLQPLRGEAFFGQGTRLTVV.

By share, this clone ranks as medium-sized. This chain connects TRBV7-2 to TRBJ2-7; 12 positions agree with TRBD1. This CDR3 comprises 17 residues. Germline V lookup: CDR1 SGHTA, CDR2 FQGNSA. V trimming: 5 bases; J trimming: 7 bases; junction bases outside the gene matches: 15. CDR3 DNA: TGTGCCAGCAGCCCGAACCCCCCGGGACAGGGGGCGAGGGAGCAGTACTTC. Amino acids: CASSPNPPGQGAREQYF.

The CDR3 loop reads CASKVGSLSGANVLTF. CDR3 nucleotides: TGTGCCAGTAAGGTGGGCAGCCTCTCTGGGGCCAACGTCCTGACTTTC. The chain combines TRBV19 with TRBJ2-6; D remains ambiguous. Per the germline V gene, CDR1 is LNHDA and CDR2 is SQIVND (reference sequence). Trimming pared 7 bases from V and 0 bases from J, leaving 13 bases between. The CDR3 has 16 residues.

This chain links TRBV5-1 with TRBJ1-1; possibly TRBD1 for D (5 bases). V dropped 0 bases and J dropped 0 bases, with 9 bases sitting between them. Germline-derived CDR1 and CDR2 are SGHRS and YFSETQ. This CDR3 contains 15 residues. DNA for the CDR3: TGCGCCAGCAGCTTGGGACAGAGAATGAACACTGAAGCTTTCTTT. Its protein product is CASSLGQRMNTEAFF. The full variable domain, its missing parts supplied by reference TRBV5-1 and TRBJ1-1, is KAGVTQTPRYLIKTRGQQVTLSCSPISGHRSVSWYQQTPGQGLQFLFEYFSETQRNKGNFPGRFSGRQFSNSRSEMNVSTLELGDSALYLCASSLGQRMNTEAFFGQGTRLTVV.

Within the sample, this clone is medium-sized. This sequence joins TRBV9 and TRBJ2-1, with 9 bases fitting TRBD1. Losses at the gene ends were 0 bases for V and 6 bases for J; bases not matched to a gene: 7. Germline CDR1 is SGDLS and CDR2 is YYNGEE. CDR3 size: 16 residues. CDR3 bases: TGTGCCAGCAGCGTAGCGCCACAGGGGGCGCGCAATGAGCAGTTCTTC. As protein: CASSVAPQGARNEQFF.

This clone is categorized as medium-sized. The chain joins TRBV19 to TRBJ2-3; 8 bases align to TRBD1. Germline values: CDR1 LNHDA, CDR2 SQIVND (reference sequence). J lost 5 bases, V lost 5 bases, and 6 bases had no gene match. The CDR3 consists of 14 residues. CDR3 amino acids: CASSLQGARDTQYF. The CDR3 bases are TGTGCCAGTAGTTTGCAGGGGGCGCGAGATACGCAGTATTTT. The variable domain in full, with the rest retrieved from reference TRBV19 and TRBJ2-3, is DGGITQSPKYLFRKEGQNVTLSCEQNLNHDAMYWYRQDPGQGLRLIYYSQIVNDFQKGDIAEGYSVSREKKESFPLTVTSAQKNPTAFYLCASSLQGARDTQYFGPGTRLTVL.

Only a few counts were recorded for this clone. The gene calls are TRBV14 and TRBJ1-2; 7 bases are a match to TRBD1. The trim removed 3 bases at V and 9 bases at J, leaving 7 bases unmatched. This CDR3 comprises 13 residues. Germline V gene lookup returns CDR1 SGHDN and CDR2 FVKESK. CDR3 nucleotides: TGTGCCAGCAGCCAGATGAACAGGGGCAGCTACACCTTC. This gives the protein CASSQMNRGSYTF.

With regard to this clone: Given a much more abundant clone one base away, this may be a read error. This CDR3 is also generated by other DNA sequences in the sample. DNA of the CDR3: TGCGCCAGCAGCTCCCGTTTGGGGGCTGTCGCTGAAGCTTTCTTT. It translates to CASSSRLGAVAEAFF. The gene calls are TRBV5-1 and TRBJ1-1, with a possible D match to TRBD1 (6 bases). The length of the CDR3 is 15 residues. V dropped 3 bases and J dropped 6 bases, with 18 bases sitting between them. Germline values: CDR1 SGHRS, CDR2 YFSETQ.

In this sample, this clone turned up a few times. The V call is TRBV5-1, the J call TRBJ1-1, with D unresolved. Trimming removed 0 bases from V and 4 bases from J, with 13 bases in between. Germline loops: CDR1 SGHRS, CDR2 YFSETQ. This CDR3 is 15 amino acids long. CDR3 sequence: CASSLDFAVSTEAFF. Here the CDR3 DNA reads TGCGCCAGCAGCTTGGATTTCGCGGTGAGCACTGAAGCTTTCTTT.

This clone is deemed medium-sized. The CDR3 DNA sequence: TGTGCCAGCAGCCAGACTTCTCAAGAGACCCAGTACTTC. Amino acid sequence: CASSQTSQETQYF. The chain is built from TRBV14 and TRBJ2-5; D is unclear. The germline CDR1 and CDR2 sequences are SGHDN and FVKESK. The CDR3 extends over 13 amino acids. Trimming took off 3 bases at V and 2 bases at J, with 7 bases between the two ends.

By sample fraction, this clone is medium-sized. In DNA form, the CDR3 reads TGTGCCAGCAGCCCGGGGGCGGTAGAGACCCAGTACTTC. This gives the protein CASSPGAVETQYF. V is TRBV11-3 and J is TRBJ2-5; D could derive from TRBD1 or TRBD2 (6 bases each). V was shortened by 5 bases and J by 4 bases, with 11 bases between the two germline ends. The CDR3 runs to 13 residues. Germline V lookup: CDR1 SGHNT, CDR2 YENEEA.

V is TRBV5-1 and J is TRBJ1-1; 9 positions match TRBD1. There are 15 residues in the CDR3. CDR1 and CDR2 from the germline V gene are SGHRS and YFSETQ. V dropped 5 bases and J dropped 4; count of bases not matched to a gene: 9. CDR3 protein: CASRAGTGTGTEAFF. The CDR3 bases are TGCGCCAGCAGAGCCGGGACAGGGACGGGCACTGAAGCTTTCTTT.

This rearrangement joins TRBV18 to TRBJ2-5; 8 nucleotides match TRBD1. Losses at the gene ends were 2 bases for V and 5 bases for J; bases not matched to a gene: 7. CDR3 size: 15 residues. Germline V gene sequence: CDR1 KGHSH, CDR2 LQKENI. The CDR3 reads CASSPGTGGSETQYF. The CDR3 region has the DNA TGTGCCAGCTCACCAGGCACAGGGGGTTCGGAGACCCAGTACTTC.

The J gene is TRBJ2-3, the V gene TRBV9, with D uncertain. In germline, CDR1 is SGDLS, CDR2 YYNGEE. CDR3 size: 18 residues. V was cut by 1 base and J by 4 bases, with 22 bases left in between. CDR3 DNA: TGTGCCAGCAGCGTAAGAGCCCCCTCCCGGCTGGGCCCAGATACGCAGTATTTT. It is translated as CASSVRAPSRLGPDTQYF.

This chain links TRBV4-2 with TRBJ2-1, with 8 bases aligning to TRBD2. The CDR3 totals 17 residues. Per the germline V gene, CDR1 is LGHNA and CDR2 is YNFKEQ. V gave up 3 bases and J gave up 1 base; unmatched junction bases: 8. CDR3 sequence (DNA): TGTGCCAGCAGCCAGCCTACTAGCGGAGGATCCTACAATGAGCAGTTCTTC. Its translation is CASSQPTSGGSYNEQFF.

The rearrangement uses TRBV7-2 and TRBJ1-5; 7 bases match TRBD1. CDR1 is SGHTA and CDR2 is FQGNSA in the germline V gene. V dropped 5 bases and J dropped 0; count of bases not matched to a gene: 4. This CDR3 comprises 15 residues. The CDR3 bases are TGTGCCAGCAGCCAGACAGGGAGTAGCAATCAGCCCCAGCATTTT. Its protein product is CASSQTGSSNQPQHF.

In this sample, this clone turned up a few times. CDR3: CASRTTGVYGYTF. For the CDR3, the DNA is TGTGCCAGCAGGACGACAGGGGTCTATGGCTACACCTTC. The chain combines TRBV6-5 with TRBJ1-2, with TRBD1 matching over 8 bases. The germline gives CDR1 MNHEY, CDR2 SVGAGI. Trimming cost V 6 bases and J 4 bases; bases outside gene matches: 4. CDR3 size: 13 residues.

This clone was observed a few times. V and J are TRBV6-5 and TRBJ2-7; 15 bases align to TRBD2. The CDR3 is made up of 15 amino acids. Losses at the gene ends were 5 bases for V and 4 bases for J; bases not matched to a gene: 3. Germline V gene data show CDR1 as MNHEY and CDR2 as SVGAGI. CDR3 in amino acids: CASSAGLAGGYEQYF. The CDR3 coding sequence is TGTGCCAGCAGTGCGGGACTAGCGGGAGGATACGAGCAGTACTTC.

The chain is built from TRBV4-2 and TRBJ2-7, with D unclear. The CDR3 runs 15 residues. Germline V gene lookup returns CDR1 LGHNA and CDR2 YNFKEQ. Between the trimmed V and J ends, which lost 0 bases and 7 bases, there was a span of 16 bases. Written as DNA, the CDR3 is TGTGCCAGCAGCCAAGAGGGCATTAATACGAGAGAGCAGTACTTC. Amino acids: CASSQEGINTREQYF.

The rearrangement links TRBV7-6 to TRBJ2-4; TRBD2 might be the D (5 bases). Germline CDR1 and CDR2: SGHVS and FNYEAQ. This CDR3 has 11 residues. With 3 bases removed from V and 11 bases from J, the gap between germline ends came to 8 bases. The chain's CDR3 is CASSLGDLQYF. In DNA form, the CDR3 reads TGTGCCAGCAGCTTGGGAGATCTTCAGTACTTC.

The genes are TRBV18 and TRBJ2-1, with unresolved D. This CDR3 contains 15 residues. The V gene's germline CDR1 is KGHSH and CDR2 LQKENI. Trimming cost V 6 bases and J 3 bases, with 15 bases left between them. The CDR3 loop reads CASSQLRFGYNEQFF. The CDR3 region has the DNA TGTGCCAGCTCGCAATTGAGGTTTGGCTACAATGAGCAGTTCTTC. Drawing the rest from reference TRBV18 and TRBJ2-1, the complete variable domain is NAGVMQNPRHLVRRRGQEARLRCSPMKGHSHVYWYRQLPEEGLKFMVYLQKENIIDESGMPKERFSAEFPKEGPSILRIQQVVRGDSAAYFCASSQLRFGYNEQFFGPGTRLTVL.

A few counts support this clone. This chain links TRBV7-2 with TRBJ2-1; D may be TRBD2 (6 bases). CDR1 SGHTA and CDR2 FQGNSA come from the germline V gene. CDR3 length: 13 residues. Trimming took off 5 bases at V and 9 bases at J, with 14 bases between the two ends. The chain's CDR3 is CASSPTTSSEQFF. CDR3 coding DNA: TGTGCCAGCAGCCCAACGACTAGTTCTGAGCAGTTCTTC.

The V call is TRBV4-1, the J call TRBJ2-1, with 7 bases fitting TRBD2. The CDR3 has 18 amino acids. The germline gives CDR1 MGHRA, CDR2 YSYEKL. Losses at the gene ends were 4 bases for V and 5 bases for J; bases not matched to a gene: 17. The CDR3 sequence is CASSPVLTSSLHDNEQFF. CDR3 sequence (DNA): TGCGCCAGCAGCCCAGTGTTGACTAGCTCGTTGCACGACAATGAGCAGTTCTTC.

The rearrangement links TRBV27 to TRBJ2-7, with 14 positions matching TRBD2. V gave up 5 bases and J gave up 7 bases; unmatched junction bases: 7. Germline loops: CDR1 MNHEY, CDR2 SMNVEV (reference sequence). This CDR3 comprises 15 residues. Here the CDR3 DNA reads TGTGCCAGCAGTCCGGGACTAGCGGGAGCAGGTGAGCAGTACTTC. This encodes CASSPGLAGAGEQYF.

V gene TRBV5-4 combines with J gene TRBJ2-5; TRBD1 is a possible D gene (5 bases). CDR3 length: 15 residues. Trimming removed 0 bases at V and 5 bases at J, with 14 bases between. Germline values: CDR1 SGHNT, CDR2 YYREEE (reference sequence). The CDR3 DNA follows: TGTGCCAGCAGCTTGGCGGGCGGCGCAGGGGAGACCCAGTACTTC. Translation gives CASSLAGGAGETQYF.

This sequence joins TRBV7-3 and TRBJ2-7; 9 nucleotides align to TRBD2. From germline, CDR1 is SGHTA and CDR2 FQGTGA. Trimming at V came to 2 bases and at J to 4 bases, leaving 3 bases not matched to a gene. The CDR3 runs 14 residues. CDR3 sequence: CASSLEAGGYEQYF. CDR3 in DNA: TGTGCCAGCAGCTTAGAGGCGGGAGGGTACGAGCAGTACTTC. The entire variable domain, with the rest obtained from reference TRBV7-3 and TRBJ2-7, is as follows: GAGVSQTPSNKVTEKGKYVELRCDPISGHTALYWYRQSLGQGPEFLIYFQGTGAADDSGLPNDRFFAVRPEGSVSTLKIQRTERGDSAVYLCASSLEAGGYEQYFGPGTRLTVT.